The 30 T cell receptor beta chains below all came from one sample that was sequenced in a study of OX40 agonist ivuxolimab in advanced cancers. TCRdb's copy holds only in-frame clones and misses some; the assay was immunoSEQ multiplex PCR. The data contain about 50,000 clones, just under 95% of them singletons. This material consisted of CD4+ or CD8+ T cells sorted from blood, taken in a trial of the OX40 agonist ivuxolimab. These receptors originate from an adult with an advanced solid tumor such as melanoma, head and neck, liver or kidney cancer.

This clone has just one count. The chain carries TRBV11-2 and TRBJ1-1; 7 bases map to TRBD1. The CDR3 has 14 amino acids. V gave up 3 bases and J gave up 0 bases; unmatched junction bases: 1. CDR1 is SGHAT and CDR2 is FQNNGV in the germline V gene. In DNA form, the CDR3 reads TGTGCCAGCAGCTTTGGACAGGTGAACACTGAAGCTTTCTTT. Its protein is CASSFGQVNTEAFF. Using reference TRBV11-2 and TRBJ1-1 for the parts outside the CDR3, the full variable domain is EAGVAQSPRYKIIEKRQSVAFWCNPISGHATLYWYQQILGQGPKLLIQFQNNGVVDDSQLPKDRFSAERLKGVDSTLKIQPAKLEDSAVYLCASSFGQVNTEAFFGQGTRLTVV.

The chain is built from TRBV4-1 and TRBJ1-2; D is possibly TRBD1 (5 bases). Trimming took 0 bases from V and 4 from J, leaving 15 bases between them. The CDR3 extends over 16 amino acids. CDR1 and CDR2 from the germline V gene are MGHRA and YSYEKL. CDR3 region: CASSQDRADSFYGYTF. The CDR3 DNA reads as TGCGCCAGCAGCCAAGATCGCGCCGACAGCTTCTATGGCTACACCTTC.

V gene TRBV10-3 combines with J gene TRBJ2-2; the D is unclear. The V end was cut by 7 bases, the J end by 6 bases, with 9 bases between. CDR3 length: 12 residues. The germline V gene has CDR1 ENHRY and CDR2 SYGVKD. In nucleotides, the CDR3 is TGTGCCATCAAAGGCGATCCCGGGGAGCTGTTTTTT. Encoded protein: CAIKGDPGELFF.

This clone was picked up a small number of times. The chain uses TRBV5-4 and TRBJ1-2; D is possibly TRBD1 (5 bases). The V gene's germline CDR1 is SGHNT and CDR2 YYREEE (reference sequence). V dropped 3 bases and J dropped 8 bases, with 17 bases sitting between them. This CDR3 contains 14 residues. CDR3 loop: CASSSGADYQGYTF. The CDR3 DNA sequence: TGTGCCAGCAGCTCCGGGGCCGATTACCAAGGCTACACCTTC.

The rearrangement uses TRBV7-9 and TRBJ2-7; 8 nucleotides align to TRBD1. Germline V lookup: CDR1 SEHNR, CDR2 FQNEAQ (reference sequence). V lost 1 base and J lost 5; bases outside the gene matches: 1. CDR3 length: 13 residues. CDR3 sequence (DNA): TGTGCCAGCAGCTTAGGACAGGGGCACGAGCAGTACTTC. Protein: CASSLGQGHEQYF.

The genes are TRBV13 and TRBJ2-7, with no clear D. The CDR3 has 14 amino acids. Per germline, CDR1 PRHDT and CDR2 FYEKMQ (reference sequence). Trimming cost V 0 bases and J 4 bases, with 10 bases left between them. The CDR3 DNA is TGTGCCAGCAGCTTAGGCCCTCCTAGATACGAGCAGTACTTC. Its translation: CASSLGPPRYEQYF.

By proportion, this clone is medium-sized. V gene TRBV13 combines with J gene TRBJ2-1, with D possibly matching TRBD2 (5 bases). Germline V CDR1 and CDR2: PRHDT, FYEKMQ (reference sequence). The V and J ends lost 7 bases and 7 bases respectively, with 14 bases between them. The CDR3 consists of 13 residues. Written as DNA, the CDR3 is TGTGCCAGCACCTTCGGGGATTTAAATGAGCAGTTCTTC. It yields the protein CASTFGDLNEQFF.

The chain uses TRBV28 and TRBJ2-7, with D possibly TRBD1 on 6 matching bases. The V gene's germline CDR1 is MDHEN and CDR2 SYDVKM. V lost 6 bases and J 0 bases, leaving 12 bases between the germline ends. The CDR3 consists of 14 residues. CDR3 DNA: TGTGCCAGCAGAGAGACAGGAATCTCCTACGAGCAGTACTTC. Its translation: CASRETGISYEQYF.

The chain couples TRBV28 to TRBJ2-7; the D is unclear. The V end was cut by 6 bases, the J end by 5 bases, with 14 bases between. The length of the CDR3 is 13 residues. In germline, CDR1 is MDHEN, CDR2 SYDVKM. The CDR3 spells CASRRQVLDEQYF. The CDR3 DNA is TGTGCCAGCAGGCGCCAGGTTTTGGACGAGCAGTACTTC.

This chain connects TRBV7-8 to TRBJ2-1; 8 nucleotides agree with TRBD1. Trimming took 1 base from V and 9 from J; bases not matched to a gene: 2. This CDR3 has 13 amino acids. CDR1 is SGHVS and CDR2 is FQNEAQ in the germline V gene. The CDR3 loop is CASSLGTGSEQFF. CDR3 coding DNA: TGTGCCAGCAGCTTAGGGACAGGGTCTGAGCAGTTCTTC.

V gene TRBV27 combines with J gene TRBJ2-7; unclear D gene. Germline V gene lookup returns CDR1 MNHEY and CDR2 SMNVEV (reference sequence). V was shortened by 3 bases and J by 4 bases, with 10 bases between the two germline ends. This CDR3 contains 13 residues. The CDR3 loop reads CASSFFTGYEQYF. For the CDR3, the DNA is TGTGCCAGCAGTTTTTTTACTGGGTACGAGCAGTACTTC.

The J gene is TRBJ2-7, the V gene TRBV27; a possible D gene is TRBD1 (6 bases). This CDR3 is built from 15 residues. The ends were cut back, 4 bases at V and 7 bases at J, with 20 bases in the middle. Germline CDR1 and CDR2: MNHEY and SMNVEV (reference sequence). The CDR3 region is CASSSEPHRVGEQYF. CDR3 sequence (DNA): TGTGCCAGCAGTTCCGAACCTCACAGGGTAGGAGAGCAGTACTTC.

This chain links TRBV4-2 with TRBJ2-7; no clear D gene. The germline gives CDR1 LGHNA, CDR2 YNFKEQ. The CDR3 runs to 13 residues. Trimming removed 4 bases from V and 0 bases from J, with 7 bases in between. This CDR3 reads CASSPTSSYEQYF. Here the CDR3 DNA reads TGTGCCAGCAGCCCGACGAGCTCCTACGAGCAGTACTTC.

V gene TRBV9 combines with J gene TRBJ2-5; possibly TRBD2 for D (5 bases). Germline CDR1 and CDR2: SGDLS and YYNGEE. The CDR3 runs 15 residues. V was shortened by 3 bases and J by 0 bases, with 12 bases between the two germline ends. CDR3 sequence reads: CASSGIGGNQETQYF. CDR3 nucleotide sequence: TGTGCCAGCAGCGGGATCGGAGGCAACCAAGAGACCCAGTACTTC.

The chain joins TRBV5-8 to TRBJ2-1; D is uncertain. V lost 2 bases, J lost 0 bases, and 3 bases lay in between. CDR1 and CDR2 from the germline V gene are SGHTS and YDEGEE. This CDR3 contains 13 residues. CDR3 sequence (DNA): TGTGCCAGCAGCTTAGGCTCCTACAATGAGCAGTTCTTC. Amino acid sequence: CASSLGSYNEQFF.

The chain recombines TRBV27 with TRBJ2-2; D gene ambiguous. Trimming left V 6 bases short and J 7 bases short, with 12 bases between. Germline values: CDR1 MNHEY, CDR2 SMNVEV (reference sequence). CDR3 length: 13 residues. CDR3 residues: CASSLDEIGELFF. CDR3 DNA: TGTGCCAGCAGCCTAGATGAGATCGGGGAGCTGTTTTTT.

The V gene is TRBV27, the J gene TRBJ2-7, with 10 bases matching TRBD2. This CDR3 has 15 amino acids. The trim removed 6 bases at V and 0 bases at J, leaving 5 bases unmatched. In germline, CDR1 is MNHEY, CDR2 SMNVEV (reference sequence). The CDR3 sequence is CASREGLALSYEQYF. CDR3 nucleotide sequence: TGTGCCAGCAGAGAGGGACTAGCGCTCTCCTACGAGCAGTACTTC.

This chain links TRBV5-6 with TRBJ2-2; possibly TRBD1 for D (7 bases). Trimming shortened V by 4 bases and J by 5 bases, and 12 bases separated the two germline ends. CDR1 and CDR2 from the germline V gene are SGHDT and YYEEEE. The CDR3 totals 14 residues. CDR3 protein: CASSPAGGTGELFF. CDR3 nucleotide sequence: TGTGCCAGCAGCCCGGCAGGGGGGACCGGGGAGCTGTTTTTT.

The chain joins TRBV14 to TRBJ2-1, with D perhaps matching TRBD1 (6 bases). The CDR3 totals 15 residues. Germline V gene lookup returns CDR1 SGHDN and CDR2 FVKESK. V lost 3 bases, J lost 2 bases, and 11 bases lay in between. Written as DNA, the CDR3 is TGTGCCAGCAGCCACAGGGGCCTAGCCTACAATGAGCAGTTCTTC. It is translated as CASSHRGLAYNEQFF.

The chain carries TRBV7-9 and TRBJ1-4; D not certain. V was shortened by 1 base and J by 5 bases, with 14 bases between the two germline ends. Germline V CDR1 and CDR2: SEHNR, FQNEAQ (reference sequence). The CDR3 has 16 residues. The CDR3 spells CASSLGGRRGNEKLFF. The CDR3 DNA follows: TGTGCCAGCAGCTTAGGAGGCCGACGCGGCAATGAAAAACTGTTTTTT.

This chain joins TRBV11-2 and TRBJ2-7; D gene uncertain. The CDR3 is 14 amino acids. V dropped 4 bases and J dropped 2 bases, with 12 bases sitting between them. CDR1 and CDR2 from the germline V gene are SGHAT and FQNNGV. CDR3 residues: CASSSRTDPYEQYF. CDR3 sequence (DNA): TGTGCCAGCAGCTCCAGGACGGACCCCTACGAGCAGTACTTC.

Written as DNA, the CDR3 is TGCGCCAGCAGCCAAGATCGGTGGGCAGATCAGCCCCAGCATTTT. This gives the protein CASSQDRWADQPQHF. V usage is TRBV4-3 and J usage is TRBJ1-5; no reliable D call. The CDR3 spans 15 residues. V lost 0 bases and J lost 5, with 11 bases in between. Germline V gene sequence: CDR1 LGHNA, CDR2 YSLEER.

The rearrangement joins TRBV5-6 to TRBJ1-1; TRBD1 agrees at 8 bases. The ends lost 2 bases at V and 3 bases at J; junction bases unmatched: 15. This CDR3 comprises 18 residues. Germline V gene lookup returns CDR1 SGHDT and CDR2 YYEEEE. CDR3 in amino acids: CASSFEQGGQEFDTEAFF. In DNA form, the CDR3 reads TGTGCCAGCAGCTTCGAACAGGGGGGCCAGGAGTTCGACACTGAAGCTTTCTTT.

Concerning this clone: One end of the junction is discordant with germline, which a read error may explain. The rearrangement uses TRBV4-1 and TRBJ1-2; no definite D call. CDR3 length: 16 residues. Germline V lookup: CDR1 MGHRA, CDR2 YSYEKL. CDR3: CASSKEGPSPNYGYTF. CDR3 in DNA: TGCGCCAGCAGCAAAGAGGGCCCGAGCCCTAACTATGGCTACACCTTC.

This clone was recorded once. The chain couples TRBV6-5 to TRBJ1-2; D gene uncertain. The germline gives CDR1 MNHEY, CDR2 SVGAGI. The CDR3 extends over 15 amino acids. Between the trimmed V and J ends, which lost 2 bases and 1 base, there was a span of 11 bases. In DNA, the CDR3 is TGTGCCAGCAGTTACGCCCCGGGCCTTAACTATGGCTACACCTTC. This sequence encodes CASSYAPGLNYGYTF.

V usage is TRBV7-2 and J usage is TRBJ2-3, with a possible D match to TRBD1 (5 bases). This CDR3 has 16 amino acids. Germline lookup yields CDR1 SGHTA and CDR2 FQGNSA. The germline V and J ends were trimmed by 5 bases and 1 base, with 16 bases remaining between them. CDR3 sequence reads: CASSPTGPSGTDTQYF. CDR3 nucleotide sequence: TGTGCCAGCAGCCCCACAGGACCGTCCGGCACAGATACGCAGTATTTT.

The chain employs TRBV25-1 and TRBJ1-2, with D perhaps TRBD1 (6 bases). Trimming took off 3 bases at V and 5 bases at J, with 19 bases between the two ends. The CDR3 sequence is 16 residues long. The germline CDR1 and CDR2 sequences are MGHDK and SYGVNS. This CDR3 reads CASSDLTGAEGYGYTF. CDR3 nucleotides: TGTGCCAGCAGTGATCTAACGGGGGCGGAGGGTTATGGCTACACCTTC.

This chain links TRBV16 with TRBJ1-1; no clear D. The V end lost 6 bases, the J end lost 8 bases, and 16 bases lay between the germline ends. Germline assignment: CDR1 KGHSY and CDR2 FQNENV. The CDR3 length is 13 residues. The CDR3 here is CASRRTGFPEAFF. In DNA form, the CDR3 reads TGTGCCAGCAGGCGGACGGGTTTCCCCGAAGCTTTCTTT.

This CDR3 reads CASSLKRGGQDTQYF. In DNA, the CDR3 is TGTGCCAGCAGCTTGAAGCGGGGGGGGCAGGATACGCAGTATTTT. The J gene is TRBJ2-3, the V gene TRBV7-2, with 10 bases aligning to TRBD2. The CDR3 is 15 amino acids. In germline, CDR1 is SGHTA, CDR2 FQGNSA. Germline trimming cut 3 bases from V and 6 bases from J; bases unmatched to any gene: 6.

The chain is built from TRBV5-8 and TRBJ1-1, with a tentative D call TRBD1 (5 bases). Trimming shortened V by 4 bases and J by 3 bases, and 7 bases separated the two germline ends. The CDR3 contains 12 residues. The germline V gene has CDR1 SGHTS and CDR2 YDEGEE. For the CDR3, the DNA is TGTGCCAGCAGCCCGGGGGACACTGAAGCTTTCTTT. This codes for CASSPGDTEAFF.